These T cell receptor beta chains were read from a single sample in a study of response to subunit inactivated influenza vaccine. In TCRdb, the RT-PCR reads were re-called with MiXCR into one record per CDR3 protein. The data contain about 500,000 distinct CDR3 sequences, 10% to 15% of them singletons. Sequencing used PBMCs from blood, obtained about 40 days after vaccination. The receptors originated from a man aged 50 or older who received an inactivated influenza vaccine. CDR3s include the opening cysteine and the closing phenylalanine or tryptophan. The order of the fields is J gene, V gene, clone size, D gene, CDR3 protein, CDR3 DNA. A D gene is named only where the DNA matches it firmly. The size field is filled for only some rows; it gives once, few, many or a size class.

TRBJ2-1	TRBV2	few	NA	CASRDRDLPRDEQFF	TGTGCCAGCAGGGACCGGGACTTACCCCGGGATGAGCAGTTCTTC
TRBJ1-5	TRBV15	few	NA	CATSRGGANQPQHF	TGTGCCACCAGCAGAGGCGGCGCTAATCAGCCCCAGCATTTT
TRBJ1-6	TRBV6-5	many	NA	CASSLDSPLGSYNSPLHF	TGTGCCAGCAGTTTGGACAGCCCGCTAGGGTCCTATAATTCACCCCTCCACTTT
TRBJ1-5	TRBV7-8	few	TRBD1	CASSLVPGQGASNQPQHF	TGTGCCAGCAGCTTAGTCCCGGGACAGGGCGCTAGCAATCAGCCCCAGCATTTT
TRBJ2-7	TRBV20-1	NA	NA	CSARDLRGKQYF	TGCAGTGCTAGAGATCTGAGGGGGAAGCAGTACTTC
TRBJ1-2	TRBV7-9	many	TRBD1	CASSFGDRVDGYTF	TGTGCCAGCAGCTTTGGGGACAGGGTCGATGGCTACACCTTC
TRBJ2-4	TRBV28	NA	NA	CASSLAGNFGIQYF	TGTGCCAGCAGTTTAGCAGGGAATTTCGGCATTCAGTACTTC
TRBJ2-7	TRBV4-3	NA	NA	CASSQVAYYEQYF	TGCGCCAGCAGCCAAGTGGCGTACTACGAGCAGTACTTC
TRBJ1-4	TRBV6-5	NA	NA	CASSSTAVNEKLFF	TGTGCCAGCAGTTCGACAGCAGTTAATGAAAAACTGTTTTTT
TRBJ2-3	TRBV9	NA	TRBD2	CASSPEVGRNTDTQYF	TGTGCCAGCAGCCCCGAGGTCGGGAGGAATACAGATACGCAGTATTTT
TRBJ2-7	TRBV20-1	few	NA	CSAGRQSGEQYF	TGCAGTGCTGGACGACAGTCCGGCGAGCAGTACTTC
TRBJ2-3	TRBV23-1	NA	TRBD2	CASSPRRASGRTHTQYF	TGCGCCAGCAGTCCGCGACGGGCAAGCGGGAGAACACATACGCAGTATTTT
TRBJ1-2	TRBV12-3/TRBV12-4	few	NA	CASKEGTGPLSF	TGTGCCAGCAAGGAGGGGACGGGACCACTTTCCTTC
TRBJ2-5	TRBV5-1	few	TRBD2	CASSLAMGTTQETQYF	TGCGCCAGCAGCTTGGCAATGGGGACTACACAAGAGACCCAGTACTTC
TRBJ1-2	TRBV28	NA	TRBD1	CASTSLQGGLSYGYTF	TGTGCCAGCACCTCTCTCCAGGGGGGGCTGAGCTATGGCTACACCTTC
TRBJ2-7	TRBV3-1	NA	NA	CASSRDRQRYEQYF	TGTGCCAGCAGCCGCGATAGGCAGAGGTACGAGCAGTACTTC
TRBJ2-1	TRBV20-1	NA	NA	CSAKTGTQQFF	TGCAGTGCCAAAACAGGGACCCAGCAGTTCTTC
TRBJ1-1	TRBV15	many	NA	CATSLQGNTEAFF	TGTGCCACCTCCTTACAGGGAAACACTGAAGCTTTCTTT
TRBJ1-2	TRBV20-1	NA	NA	CSARDTQINGYTF	TGCAGTGCTAGAGATACACAGATTAACGGCTACACCTTC
TRBJ2-7	TRBV5-6	NA	NA	CASSLVGVAPYEQYF	TGTGCCAGCAGCTTGGTCGGGGTAGCCCCCTACGAGCAGTACTTC
TRBJ2-7	TRBV3-1	NA	NA	CASSPRVGGYEQYF	TGTGCCAGCAGCCCCCGCGTTGGGGGCTACGAGCAGTACTTC
TRBJ2-1	TRBV12-3/TRBV12-4	NA	NA	CASSPSPQGGDEQFF	TGTGCCAGCAGTCCCAGTCCCCAGGGGGGAGATGAGCAGTTCTTC
TRBJ2-2	TRBV6-1	NA	TRBD2	CARWELAGGAFNTGELFF	TGTGCCCGCTGGGAACTAGCGGGGGGGGCTTTTAACACCGGGGAGCTGTTTTTT
TRBJ2-1	TRBV12-3/TRBV12-4	NA	TRBD1	CASSLHLGQGDGNEQFF	TGTGCCAGCAGTCTGCACCTGGGACAGGGGGACGGGAATGAGCAGTTCTTC
TRBJ2-1	TRBV12-3/TRBV12-4	NA	NA	CASRSRMKQFF	TGTGCCAGCCGAAGCCGCATGAAGCAGTTCTTC
TRBJ2-7	TRBV5-1	NA	NA	CASSGEFQSTYEQYF	TGCGCCAGCAGCGGGGAATTTCAGAGCACCTACGAGCAGTACTTC
TRBJ2-7	TRBV5-1	many	TRBD1	CASSGGTGSGEQYF	TGCGCCAGCAGCGGGGGGACAGGTTCAGGCGAGCAGTACTTC
TRBJ2-2	TRBV12-3/TRBV12-4	few	TRBD1	CASRLQGAGGELFF	TGTGCCAGCAGGCTACAGGGGGCGGGCGGGGAGCTGTTTTTT
TRBJ2-3	TRBV30	NA	NA	CAWTNGGTDTQYF	TGTGCCTGGACGAATGGGGGCACAGATACGCAGTATTTT
TRBJ2-7	TRBV7-9	NA	TRBD1	CASSFGTGKGYEQYF	TGTGCCAGCAGCTTCGGGACAGGAAAAGGCTACGAGCAGTACTTC
TRBJ2-2	TRBV5-1	few	NA	CASSLEVSGELFF	TGCGCCAGCAGCTTGGAGGTGTCCGGGGAGCTGTTTTTT
TRBJ2-3	TRBV18	NA	TRBD1	CASSLLLIHRDRSTDTQYF	TGTGCCAGCTCACTTCTCCTCATTCACCGGGACAGAAGCACAGATACGCAGTATTTT
TRBJ1-2	TRBV7-2	many	TRBD1	CASSANTGTGGGYTF	TGTGCCAGCAGCGCAAACACCGGGACAGGGGGTGGCTACACCTTC
TRBJ2-1	TRBV28	few	NA	CASSKFGQGYEQFF	TGTGCCAGCAGTAAGTTCGGGCAGGGCTATGAGCAGTTCTTC
TRBJ1-6	TRBV15	NA	NA	CATSRGTYSPLHF	TGTGCCACCAGCAGGGGGACTTATTCACCCCTCCACTTT
TRBJ1-1	TRBV3-1	NA	NA	CATCQDNAGHTEAFF	TGTGCCACCTGCCAAGATAATGCAGGGCACACTGAAGCTTTCTTT
TRBJ2-3	TRBV5-1	many	NA	CASSPGGTDTQYF	TGTGCCAGCTCACCGGGGGGCACAGATACGCAGTATTTT
TRBJ1-1	TRBV15	NA	TRBD1	CATSTRTGRVTEAFF	TGTGCCACCAGCACCCGGACAGGGCGGGTCACTGAAGCTTTCTTT
TRBJ2-5	TRBV2	NA	NA	CASERTETQYF	TGTGCCAGCGAACGAACGGAGACCCAGTACTTC
TRBJ2-2	TRBV15	NA	TRBD1	CATSRRQGPGELFF	TGTGCCACCAGCAGACGACAGGGGCCGGGGGAGCTGTTTTTT
TRBJ2-5	TRBV7-2	few	TRBD1	CASSRITGGRETQYF	TGTGCCAGCAGCCGGATAACAGGGGGCCGGGAGACCCAGTACTTC
TRBJ1-2	TRBV6-5	many	NA	CASSYSTRTELLDYGYTF	TGTGCCAGCAGTTACTCGACCCGGACAGAACTTCTTGACTATGGCTACACCTTC
TRBJ2-7	TRBV20-1	few	NA	CSASPIGHRNYEQYF	TGCAGTGCTAGTCCCATAGGACACCGAAACTACGAGCAGTACTTC
TRBJ2-1	TRBV6-2/TRBV6-3	few	TRBD2	CASSYSPSGSYNEQFF	TGTGCCAGCAGTTACTCGCCTAGCGGCTCCTACAATGAGCAGTTCTTC
TRBJ2-7	TRBV11-2	few	NA	CASSLQQVSYEQYF	TGTGCCAGCAGCTTGCAACAGGTCTCCTACGAGCAGTACTTC
TRBJ2-3	TRBV7-2	NA	TRBD1	CASSSPGTANLDTQYF	TGTGCCAGCAGCTCTCCCGGGACAGCGAATCTAGATACGCAGTATTTT
TRBJ2-1	TRBV20-1	few	NA	CSARDHARRSYNEQFF	TGCAGTGCTAGAGATCATGCCCGACGCTCCTACAATGAGCAGTTCTTC
TRBJ2-3	TRBV20-1	NA	TRBD2	CSARSSGSWTDTQYF	TGCAGTGCTAGAAGTAGCGGGAGTTGGACAGATACGCAGTATTTT
TRBJ2-5	TRBV12-3/TRBV12-4	many	TRBD1	CASSPRFVGGFETQYF	TGTGCCAGCAGTCCCCGCTTCGTAGGGGGCTTTGAGACCCAGTACTTC
TRBJ1-2	TRBV7-9	few	NA	CASSSGTYGYTF	TGTGCCAGCAGCTCCGGGACCTATGGCTACACCTTC
TRBJ1-5	TRBV12-3/TRBV12-4	few	NA	CASSDYSFAQWRNQPQHF	TGTGCCAGCAGTGACTATTCGTTCGCCCAGTGGCGCAATCAGCCCCAGCATTTT
TRBJ2-1	TRBV29-1	many	TRBD2	CSVLLAGNEQFF	TGCAGCGTTCTTCTAGCGGGGAATGAGCAGTTCTTC
TRBJ1-1	TRBV7-3	few	NA	CASSLGGSSTEAFF	TGTGCCAGCAGCTTAGGTGGTTCGAGCACTGAAGCTTTCTTT
TRBJ1-2	TRBV5-5	NA	NA	CASSHRTDPYGYTF	TGTGCCAGCAGCCATCGGACAGACCCCTATGGCTACACCTTC
TRBJ2-7	TRBV5-1	NA	NA	CASSLVPFGYEQYF	TGCGCCAGCAGCTTGGTCCCTTTCGGCTACGAGCAGTACTTC
TRBJ2-7	TRBV5-5	NA	TRBD1	CASSLGPGTEGYEQYF	TGTGCCAGCAGCCTCGGACCCGGGACAGAAGGGTACGAGCAGTACTTC
TRBJ2-1	TRBV28	many	NA	CASSLAWGWVNEQFF	TGTGCCAGCAGTTTAGCCTGGGGCTGGGTCAATGAGCAGTTCTTC